This is a list of T cell receptor beta chains from one sample in a study of T cell responses to AZD1222 COVID-19 vaccine. Assay: immunoSEQ multiplex PCR; the TCRdb copy retains only in-frame clones and omits some. The data contain about 85,000 clones, roughly 88% of them singletons. The sequences come from peripheral blood, collected on day 0 of AZD1222 vaccination. The receptors derive from an adult in good health. Both conserved end residues are part of each CDR3. The D gene is left open where the match is weak. Only some rows state a clone size, as once, few, many or a class for expanded clones.

13,TRBJ2-7,NA,once,TRBV7-3,TGTGCCAGCAGCTTAACTAGCGCGTACGAGCAGTACTTC,CASSLTSAYEQYF
13,TRBJ1-1,TRBD1,NA,TRBV12-3/TRBV12-4,TGTGCCAGCAGCCCTCGACAGGGCGCTGAAGCTTTCTTT,CASSPRQGAEAFF
13,TRBJ1-1,NA,NA,TRBV4-1,TGCGCCAGCAGCCAAATCTGGGACACTGAAGCTTTCTTT,CASSQIWDTEAFF
14,TRBJ2-3,NA,NA,TRBV3-1/TRBV3-2,TGTGCCAGCAGCCGAAGCGTCAGGACAGATACGCAGTATTTT,CASSRSVRTDTQYF
14,TRBJ2-2,NA,NA,TRBV27,TGTGCCAGCAGTTTTTTCGACAGCACCGGGGAGCTGTTTTTT,CASSFFDSTGELFF
16,TRBJ1-1,NA,NA,TRBV3-1/TRBV3-2,TGTGCCAGCAGCCAAGAGAGGGCGCGCGGGGGAACTGAAGCTTTCTTT,CASSQERARGGTEAFF
13,TRBJ2-7,NA,NA,TRBV9,TGTGCCAGCAGCGTAAGCGAGGGCTACGAGCAGTACTTC,CASSVSEGYEQYF
16,TRBJ2-7,TRBD1,NA,TRBV5-1,TGCGCCAGCAGCTTGGCCTTCGGGGACAGGGCCTACGAGCAGTACTTC,CASSLAFGDRAYEQYF
13,TRBJ2-7,TRBD2,few,TRBV30,TGTGCCTGCAGGACTAGCGGTTCCTACGAGCAGTACTTC,CACRTSGSYEQYF
13,TRBJ2-3,NA,once,TRBV5-1,TGCGCCAGCATTGCGCAGAACACAGATACGCAGTATTTT,CASIAQNTDTQYF
11,TRBJ2-7,NA,NA,TRBV6-5,TGTGCCAGCAGCCCGTCCTACGAGCAGTACTTC,CASSPSYEQYF
14,TRBJ2-1,TRBD1,NA,TRBV19,TGTGCCAGTAGTATAGGCACAGGGGGCAATGAGCAGTTCTTC,CASSIGTGGNEQFF
13,TRBJ1-2,NA,NA,TRBV28,TGTGCCAGCAGTTTTGGACAGAACTATGGCTACACCTTC,CASSFGQNYGYTF
17,TRBJ1-2,NA,NA,TRBV15,TGTGCCACCAGCAGAGAGAGGGGGGCGCGGGGCTACTATGGCTACACCTTC,CATSRERGARGYYGYTF
15,TRBJ1-2,TRBD1,NA,TRBV18,TGTGCCAGCGCTGTGTACACACAGGGGAACTATGGCTACACCTTC,CASAVYTQGNYGYTF
15,TRBJ2-2,NA,NA,TRBV4-1,TGCGCCAGCAGCCCAAGCCTAGCGAATCCCGGGGAGCTGTTTTTT,CASSPSLANPGELFF
14,TRBJ2-6,NA,NA,TRBV30,TGTGCCTGGAGGGCGGGGTTTGGGGCCAACGTCCTGACTTTC,CAWRAGFGANVLTF
17,TRBJ1-1,TRBD1,NA,TRBV27,TGTGCCAGCAGTTTGGGACAGGGTGGGGGGGTGAACACTGAAGCTTTCTTT,CASSLGQGGGVNTEAFF
15,TRBJ1-5,NA,few,TRBV4-2,TGTGCCAGCAGCCAAGCGGGCAACGGGGATCAGCCCCAGCATTTT,CASSQAGNGDQPQHF
17,TRBJ1-4,TRBD1,NA,TRBV19,TGTGCCAGTAGCAAGAAGGGACAGCAAGCAACTAATGAAAAACTGTTTTTT,CASSKKGQQATNEKLFF
15,TRBJ2-2,TRBD1,NA,TRBV5-1,TGCGCCAGCAGCGTGGACAGGGGAAACACCGGGGAGCTGTTTTTT,CASSVDRGNTGELFF
13,TRBJ2-7,TRBD2,NA,TRBV28,TGTGCCAGCATAATGGCGGGAGGGTACGAGCAGTACTTC,CASIMAGGYEQYF
15,TRBJ2-1,NA,NA,TRBV10-3,TGTGCCATCAGTGATAGTCTGGGGTCACGCAATGAGCAGTTCTTC,CAISDSLGSRNEQFF
15,TRBJ2-2,NA,NA,TRBV5-1,TGCGCCAGCAGCTTCGATGGGGGGCTATCCGGGGAGCTGTTTTTT,CASSFDGGLSGELFF
15,TRBJ1-4,NA,NA,TRBV28,TGTGCCAGCAGTTTTAGGGGGGCGCGAATGCCCGGACTGTTTTTT,CASSFRGARMPGLFF
13,TRBJ2-2,NA,NA,TRBV27,TGTGCCAGCAGTTTATTCAGAGGCGGGGAGCTGTTTTTT,CASSLFRGGELFF
17,TRBJ1-2,TRBD1,once,TRBV27,TGTGCCAGCAAAGCACCCTCCGGGACAGGGGATTACTATGGCTACACCTTC,CASKAPSGTGDYYGYTF
15,TRBJ1-5,NA,NA,TRBV19,TGTGCCAGTAGTATAGCAGAAAATAGCAATCAGCCCCAGCATTTT,CASSIAENSNQPQHF
15,TRBJ2-1,NA,NA,TRBV6-5,TGTGCCAGCAGACGAAGTCCGGACAGTTACAATGAGCAGTTCTTC,CASRRSPDSYNEQFF
13,TRBJ1-2,NA,NA,TRBV20-1,TGCAGTGCTAGTCGCGGACATTGGGGAGGCTACACCTTC,CSASRGHWGGYTF
15,TRBJ1-4,TRBD1,NA,TRBV13,TGTGCCAGCAGCTTGAGACAGGGAAATAATGAAAAACTGTTTTTT,CASSLRQGNNEKLFF
17,TRBJ2-7,TRBD2,NA,TRBV5-6,TGTGCCAGCAGCCCTACGGCCCGACTAGCGGGAAGAAGCGAGCAGTACTTC,CASSPTARLAGRSEQYF
13,TRBJ2-2,NA,NA,TRBV2,TGTGCCAGCAGCCTACAGGGATCCGGGGAGCTGTTTTTT,CASSLQGSGELFF
14,TRBJ2-4,NA,NA,TRBV4-1,TGCGCCAGCAGCGGGGGGCTCGCGGAAAACATTCAGTACTTC,CASSGGLAENIQYF
13,TRBJ1-6,NA,NA,TRBV2,TGTGCCAGCATGGACTCTTCGATTTCACCCCTCCACTTT,CASMDSSISPLHF
14,TRBJ2-1,TRBD2,NA,TRBV11-2,TGTGCCAGCAGCTTGTCTAGCGGGAGACAGCAGCAGTTCTTC,CASSLSSGRQQQFF
15,TRBJ2-7,NA,NA,TRBV7-9,TGTGCCAGCAGCGAGGGGGGGGCGCCCGTCTACGAGCAGTACTTC,CASSEGGAPVYEQYF
14,TRBJ2-3,TRBD1,once,TRBV5-8,TGTGCCAGCACCATGGACAGGGTGTCCGATACGCAGTATTTT,CASTMDRVSDTQYF
14,TRBJ1-5,NA,NA,TRBV2,TGTGCCAGCAGGGGAGGACAGATAAATCAGCCCCAGCATTTT,CASRGGQINQPQHF
16,TRBJ1-2,NA,NA,TRBV6-2/TRBV6-3,TGTGCCAGCACCCCAAGGAGGTCTTGGAGGGACTATGGCTACACCTTC,CASTPRRSWRDYGYTF
13,TRBJ1-2,NA,once,TRBV19,TGTGCCAGTAGTATCGGAAATAACTATGGCTACACCTTC,CASSIGNNYGYTF
14,TRBJ2-7,TRBD1,NA,TRBV5-4,TGTGCCAGCAGCCCGACAGGGACGTTCTACGAGCAGTACTTC,CASSPTGTFYEQYF
15,TRBJ2-2,NA,NA,TRBV3-1/TRBV3-2,TGTGCCAGCAGTGACAGCGAAACGAACACCGGGGAGCTGTTTTTT,CASSDSETNTGELFF
15,TRBJ1-2,NA,NA,TRBV3-1/TRBV3-2,TGTGCCAGCAGCCAAGATCGGGGAGGCTTCTATGGCTACACCTTC,CASSQDRGGFYGYTF
13,TRBJ2-7,NA,NA,TRBV5-6,TGTGCCAGCAGCTCCAGTTTAACCTACGAGCAGTACTTC,CASSSSLTYEQYF
15,TRBJ2-7,NA,NA,TRBV6-1,TGTGCCAGCAGTGAGGCGACCTCGTTGCCCTACGAGCAGTACTTC,CASSEATSLPYEQYF
12,TRBJ1-1,NA,NA,TRBV7-9,TGTGCCAGCAGCTTAATTCCCCCTGAAGCTTTCTTT,CASSLIPPEAFF
12,TRBJ2-5,NA,once,TRBV21-1,TGTGCCAGCAGCAAAGCCCAAGAGACCCAGTACTTC,CASSKAQETQYF
12,TRBJ2-2,NA,NA,TRBV5-1,TGCGCCCGGGACGGGAACACCGGGGAGCTGTTTTTT,CARDGNTGELFF
22,TRBJ2-1,TRBD2,NA,TRBV4-1,TGCGCCAGCAGCCAAAGGACTAGCGGGAGCCCCTACACCCCTCGATATTACAATGAGCAGTTCTTC,CASSQRTSGSPYTPRYYNEQFF
15,TRBJ1-1,NA,NA,TRBV18,TGTGCCAGCTCACCTCAAAGGGACTTGGGTGCTGAAGCTTTCTTT,CASSPQRDLGAEAFF
16,TRBJ2-2,TRBD2,NA,TRBV10-3,TGTGCCATCAGTGAGAACCTAGCGGGGACCACCGGGGAGCTGTTTTTT,CAISENLAGTTGELFF
14,TRBJ2-5,NA,NA,TRBV27,TGTGCCAGCAGTGCCACACAGGGCGGGGAGACCCAGTACTTC,CASSATQGGETQYF
14,TRBJ1-5,TRBD1,NA,TRBV28,TGTGCCAGCAGTCCGGGACAGGGCCGACAGCCCCAGCATTTT,CASSPGQGRQPQHF